The next 29 T cell receptor beta chains were all read from a single sample in a study of vaccination and CD4 T cells after COVID-19. Antigens for these TCRs are unknown. Cultured CD4+ T-cell DNA underwent Oncomine TCR Beta short-read sequencing. In TCRdb, the PCR reads were re-called with MiXCR into one record per CDR3 protein. Counted here are under 25,000 distinct CDR3 sequences, approximately 59% occurring once; the ten biggest clones make up 13%. Specified treatment: approximately nine-day PBMC culture with coronavirus spike peptide pools or control peptides (ViraFEST assay). The sample here was CD4+ T cells from blood, cultured in vitro, taken after SARS-CoV-2 vaccination. The receptors originated from a human donor who received a COVID-19 vaccine.

This clonotype came up a few times. CDR3 sequence (DNA): TGTGCCAGCAGCCAAGTGGGACAGGGAGAGACCCAGTACTTC. Amino acids: CASSQVGQGETQYF. The chain employs TRBV14 and TRBJ2-5; 9 bases line up with TRBD1. The J segment lost 4 bases and the V segment lost 1 base, leaving 1 base of the junction unmatched. Germline loops: CDR1 SGHDN, CDR2 FVKESK. This CDR3 comprises 14 residues.

The CDR3 loop is CSAREETGLYYQPQHF. The CDR3 DNA is TGCAGTGCTAGAGAGGAGACAGGGCTTTATTATCAGCCCCAGCATTTT. The rearrangement uses TRBV20-1 and TRBJ1-5; 7 bases are a match to TRBD1. With V trimmed by 0 bases and J by 5 bases, 10 bases remained unmatched. This CDR3 has 16 residues. Germline V gene sequence: CDR1 DFQATT, CDR2 SNEGSKA (reference sequence).

This clonotype was counted a few times. The rearrangement links TRBV20-1 to TRBJ1-2; D is unresolved. V gave up 6 bases and J gave up 0 bases, with 14 bases separating them. The germline V gene has CDR1 DFQATT and CDR2 SNEGSKA (reference sequence). The CDR3 contains 14 residues. CDR3 bases: TGCAGTGCCCCCGGTCCTACAGCTAACTATGGCTACACCTTC. Translated: CSAPGPTANYGYTF.

The V gene is TRBV7-3, the J gene TRBJ2-7; 9 positions match TRBD1. The V segment lost 5 bases and the J segment 5 bases; nucleotides outside the gene matches: 19. Germline-derived CDR1 and CDR2 are SGHTA and FQGTGA. The CDR3 loop spans 18 amino acids. CDR3 residues: CASSLTPDLDRGAHEQYF. CDR3 nucleotide sequence: TGTGCCAGCAGCCTCACCCCGGACCTGGACAGGGGCGCCCACGAGCAGTACTTC.

The J gene is TRBJ2-5, the V gene TRBV5-4; D remains ambiguous. CDR3 size: 11 residues. From germline, CDR1 is SGHNT and CDR2 YYREEE (reference sequence). Trimming took 3 bases from V and 5 from J, leaving 5 bases between them. The DNA of the CDR3 is TGTGCCAGCAGCTCGAGGGAGACCCAGTACTTC. It translates to CASSSRETQYF.

The genes are TRBV7-2 and TRBJ1-6; maybe TRBD1 (5 bases). Germline-derived CDR1 and CDR2 are SGHTA and FQGNSA. This CDR3 is built from 15 residues. V shed 4 bases and J shed 2 bases, with 9 bases lying between them. The DNA for the CDR3 is TGTGCCAGCAGCTCGGGACGGACCTATAATTCACCCCTCCACTTT. This translates into CASSSGRTYNSPLHF.

The V gene is TRBV6-1, the J gene TRBJ2-1; possibly TRBD1 or TRBD2 for D (5 bases each). The CDR3 is made up of 15 amino acids. V was clipped by 7 bases and J by 3 bases, with 16 bases between them. Looked up from germline, CDR1 is MNHNS and CDR2 is SASEGT. CDR3 protein: CASTTGPGNYNEQFF. As DNA, the CDR3 is TGTGCCAGCACTACGGGACCCGGCAACTACAATGAGCAGTTCTTC.

The chain couples TRBV15 to TRBJ2-7, with a tentative D call TRBD2 (5 bases). Germline assignment: CDR1 LNHNV and CDR2 YYDKDF (reference sequence). V lost 0 bases and J lost 4, with 13 bases in between. The CDR3 runs 15 residues. This chain's CDR3 is CATSRELGEGYEQYF. CDR3 in DNA: TGTGCCACCAGCAGAGAACTTGGTGAGGGTTACGAGCAGTACTTC.

This clonotype was seen a few times. V and J are TRBV24-1 and TRBJ2-3; D is ambiguous. Trimming took off 6 bases at V and 3 bases at J, with 3 bases between the two ends. Germline-derived CDR1 and CDR2 are KGHDR and SFDVKD. The CDR3 has 11 residues. Written as DNA, the CDR3 is TGTGCCACCAGTTTAACAGATACGCAGTATTTT. Its translation is CATSLTDTQYF.

This clonotype was recorded a few times. The chain has TRBV30 and TRBJ1-2; weak D call: TRBD1 (5 bases). In germline, CDR1 is GTSNPN, CDR2 SVGIG (reference sequence). V gave up 8 bases and J gave up 8 bases, with 21 bases separating them. The CDR3 is 13 amino acids. CDR3 coding DNA: TGTGCCCTGGAGTGGGGAGCAGGGAGCGGCTACACCTTC. Protein sequence: CALEWGAGSGYTF.

J is TRBJ1-1 and V is TRBV4-1; tentatively, D is TRBD1 (6 bases). Trimming left V 3 bases short and J 0 bases short, with 14 bases between. The CDR3 length is 16 residues. Germline CDR1 is MGHRA and CDR2 is YSYEKL. CDR3 nucleotides: TGCGCCAGCAGCCAGGGGGGCAGGGGTATGAACACTGAAGCTTTCTTT. It encodes CASSQGGRGMNTEAFF.

The chain is built from TRBV7-9 and TRBJ2-7, with TRBD1 matching 10 bases. With V trimmed by 2 bases and J by 5 bases, 6 bases remained unmatched. The CDR3 spans 15 residues. From germline, CDR1 is SEHNR and CDR2 FQNEAQ (reference sequence). The CDR3 coding sequence is TGTGCCAGCAGCTTATCCGGGACAGGGGTCCACGAGCAGTACTTC. It codes for CASSLSGTGVHEQYF.

This clonotype appeared once. The V call is TRBV20-1, the J call TRBJ2-3, with D perhaps TRBD1 (6 bases). The length of the CDR3 is 14 residues. Trimming left V 5 bases short and J 2 bases short, with 14 bases between. Germline V gives CDR1 DFQATT, CDR2 SNEGSKA (reference sequence). Here the CDR3 reads CSALRQAVTDTQYF. The CDR3 DNA is TGCAGTGCTCTGCGACAGGCCGTCACAGATACGCAGTATTTT.

The chain employs TRBV9 and TRBJ2-7; possible D gene TRBD1, 6 bases. Trimming took off 4 bases at V and 3 bases at J, with 17 bases between the two ends. CDR1 and CDR2 from the germline V gene are SGDLS and YYNGEE. The CDR3 sequence is 15 residues long. The CDR3 DNA follows: TGTGCCAGCAGCCCCACAGGGAGCCCGGGCTACGAGCAGTACTTC. Its protein product is CASSPTGSPGYEQYF.

The V call is TRBV2, the J call TRBJ1-2; tentative D call: TRBD1 (6 bases). V was shortened by 4 bases and J by 8 bases, with 20 bases between the two germline ends. The CDR3 has 15 residues. From germline, CDR1 is SNHLY and CDR2 FYNNEI. In DNA form, the CDR3 reads TGTGCCAGCAGTGTTGTCAGGACAGTCGCCAAAGGCTACACCTTC. Its protein product is CASSVVRTVAKGYTF.

The gene calls are TRBV6-1 and TRBJ2-5, with 9 positions matching TRBD1. The CDR3 loop spans 15 amino acids. Germline assignment: CDR1 MNHNS and CDR2 SASEGT. The trim removed 7 bases at V and 5 bases at J, leaving 11 bases unmatched. The CDR3 coding sequence is TGTGCCAGCAAAACCGGGACAGGGTGGGGGGAGACCCAGTACTTC. Translated: CASKTGTGWGETQYF.

The J gene is TRBJ1-1, the V gene TRBV28; no clear D. V was trimmed by 3 bases and J by 8 bases, leaving 16 bases between them. The CDR3 loop spans 14 amino acids. CDR1 MDHEN and CDR2 SYDVKM come from the germline V gene. The CDR3 protein is CASSLGHIPGEAFF. CDR3 DNA: TGTGCCAGCAGTTTGGGTCATATTCCGGGGGAAGCTTTCTTT.

The gene calls are TRBV24-1 and TRBJ2-3; 10 bases match TRBD1. Germline CDR1 is KGHDR and CDR2 is SFDVKD. V shed 4 bases, J shed 6 bases, and the junction held 9 bases outside the gene matches. The length of the CDR3 is 16 residues. The CDR3 DNA follows: TGTGCCACCAGTGACCCGGACAGGGGGACTTTGGATACGCAGTATTTT. It translates to CATSDPDRGTLDTQYF.

This clonotype is medium-sized in the sample. This sequence joins TRBV5-1 and TRBJ2-1; the D gene could be TRBD1 or TRBD2 (6 bases each). This CDR3 contains 13 residues. V shed 2 bases and J shed 7 bases, with 10 bases lying between them. CDR1 SGHRS and CDR2 YFSETQ come from the germline V gene. As DNA, the CDR3 is TGCGCCAGCAGCTTAGGGGGGCGGAATGAGCAGTTCTTC. Translation gives CASSLGGRNEQFF.

This clonotype has only a few counts. The chain uses TRBV6-1 and TRBJ1-5, with D uncertain. The CDR3 is 13 residues long. From germline, CDR1 is MNHNS and CDR2 SASEGT. Trimming left V 8 bases short and J 0 bases short, with 8 bases between. This CDR3 reads CASRSYSNQPQHF. The CDR3 bases are TGTGCCAGCCGAAGCTATAGCAATCAGCCCCAGCATTTT.

This clonotype was counted a few times. In DNA form, the CDR3 reads TGTGCCTGGTCAGCATTTAGGCTTTTAGGGACTGAAGCTTTCTTT. Translated, it gives CAWSAFRLLGTEAFF. The genes are TRBV30 and TRBJ1-1; D gene uncertain. Germline CDR1 and CDR2: GTSNPN and SVGIG (reference sequence). This CDR3 contains 15 residues. The V gene lost 5 bases and the J gene lost 5 bases, with 21 bases spanning the gap. Supplemented by reference TRBV30 and TRBJ1-1, the full variable domain reads SQTIHQWPATLVQPVGSPLSLECTVEGTSNPNLYWYRQAAGRGLQLLFYSVGIGQISSEVPQNLSASRPQDRQFILSSKKLLLSDSGFYLCAWSAFRLLGTEAFFGQGTRLTVV.

The J gene is TRBJ2-5, the V gene TRBV6-1; 9 bases line up with TRBD1. The germline CDR1 and CDR2 sequences are MNHNS and SASEGT. Germline trimming cut 4 bases from V and 1 base from J; bases unmatched to any gene: 1. The CDR3 extends over 14 amino acids. CDR3 DNA: TGTGCCAGCAGTGCGACAGGGGGCCAAGAGACCCAGTACTTC. Translated, it gives CASSATGGQETQYF.

The V and J genes are TRBV5-1 and TRBJ1-1, with TRBD1 matching over 10 bases. CDR1 is SGHRS and CDR2 is YFSETQ in the germline V gene. CDR3 length equals 15 residues. V shed 3 bases, J shed 5 bases, and the junction held 7 bases outside the gene matches. In DNA, the CDR3 is TGCGCCAGCAGCTCACGGGACAGGGGATTGACTGAAGCTTTCTTT. As protein: CASSSRDRGLTEAFF. The whole variable domain, remainder taken from reference TRBV5-1 and TRBJ1-1, is KAGVTQTPRYLIKTRGQQVTLSCSPISGHRSVSWYQQTPGQGLQFLFEYFSETQRNKGNFPGRFSGRQFSNSRSEMNVSTLELGDSALYLCASSSRDRGLTEAFFGQGTRLTVV.

This clonotype showed up just a few times. The rearrangement uses TRBV20-1 and TRBJ1-1; D is perhaps TRBD1 (5 bases). Per the germline V gene, CDR1 is DFQATT and CDR2 is SNEGSKA (reference sequence). The germline V and J ends were trimmed by 3 bases and 6 bases, with 17 bases remaining between them. The CDR3 extends over 14 amino acids. The CDR3 nucleotides read TGCAGTGCTAGTTTGGGGGATAGCAAATCTGAAGCTTTCTTT. This gives the protein CSASLGDSKSEAFF.

The CDR3 loop reads CATSRDIESEKLFF. The CDR3 bases are TGTGCCACCAGCAGAGATATCGAGTCCGAAAAACTGTTTTTT. The gene calls are TRBV15 and TRBJ1-4, with D uncertain. V lost 0 bases to trimming and J lost 8 bases, with 10 bases between them. The germline gives CDR1 LNHNV, CDR2 YYDKDF (reference sequence). The CDR3 is 14 amino acids.

The V call is TRBV2, the J call TRBJ2-3; a possible D gene is TRBD2 (6 bases). This CDR3 has 12 amino acids. Trimming pared 7 bases from V and 4 bases from J, leaving 9 bases between. Germline CDR1 reads SNHLY; CDR2 reads FYNNEI. In DNA form, the CDR3 reads TGTGCCAGCACCGGGGAGGCAGATACGCAGTATTTT. It translates to CASTGEADTQYF. Filled out from reference TRBV2 and TRBJ2-3, the complete variable domain reads EPEVTQTPSHQVTQMGQEVILRCVPISNHLYFYWYRQILGQKVEFLVSFYNNEISEKSEIFDDQFSVERPDGSNFTLKIRSTKLEDSAMYFCASTGEADTQYFGPGTRLTVL.

The J gene is TRBJ2-2, the V gene TRBV6-1, with D perhaps TRBD1 (6 bases). From germline, CDR1 is MNHNS and CDR2 SASEGT. The CDR3 is 19 residues long. V was pared by 2 bases and J by 0 bases, with 19 bases between. The CDR3 coding sequence is TGTGCCAGCAGTGAACCCCAGCTTCTGACAGGCACGAACACCGGGGAGCTGTTTTTT. Protein: CASSEPQLLTGTNTGELFF.

The rearrangement uses TRBV10-1 and TRBJ1-1; 9 bases fit TRBD1. Germline V gene sequence: CDR1 WNHNN, CDR2 SYGVQD (reference sequence). The CDR3 runs 15 residues. The J segment lost 5 bases and the V segment lost 3 bases, leaving 7 bases of the junction unmatched. The CDR3 region has the DNA TGCGCCAGCAGTGATCGAGGGACAGGGAAGACTGAAGCTTTCTTT. Translated: CASSDRGTGKTEAFF.

The rearrangement uses TRBV7-9 and TRBJ1-4; perhaps TRBD1 as D (5 bases). The CDR3 runs to 14 residues. Trimming took off 6 bases at V and 4 bases at J, with 12 bases between the two ends. Germline V gene sequence: CDR1 SEHNR, CDR2 FQNEAQ (reference sequence). The CDR3 is CASRSRAVNEKLFF. In nucleotides, the CDR3 is TGTGCCAGCAGATCCAGGGCAGTTAATGAAAAACTGTTTTTT.